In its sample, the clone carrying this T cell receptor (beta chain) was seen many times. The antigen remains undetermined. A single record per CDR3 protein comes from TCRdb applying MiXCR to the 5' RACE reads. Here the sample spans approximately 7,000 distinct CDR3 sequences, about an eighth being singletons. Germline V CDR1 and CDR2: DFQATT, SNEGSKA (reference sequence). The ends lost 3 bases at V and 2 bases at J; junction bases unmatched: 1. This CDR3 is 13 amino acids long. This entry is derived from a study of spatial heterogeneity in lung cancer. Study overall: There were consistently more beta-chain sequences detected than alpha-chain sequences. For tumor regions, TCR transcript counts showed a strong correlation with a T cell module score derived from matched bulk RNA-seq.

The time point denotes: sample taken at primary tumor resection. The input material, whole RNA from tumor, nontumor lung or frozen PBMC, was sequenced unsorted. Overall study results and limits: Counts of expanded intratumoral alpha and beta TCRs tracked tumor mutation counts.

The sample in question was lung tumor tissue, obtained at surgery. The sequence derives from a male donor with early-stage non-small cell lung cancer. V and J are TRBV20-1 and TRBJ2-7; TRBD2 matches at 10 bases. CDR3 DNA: TGCAGTGCTAGTACTAGCGGGACCTACGAGCAGTACTTC. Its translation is CSASTSGTYEQYF.